These 27 T cell receptor beta chains were sequenced from one sample in a study of cytomegalovirus exposure and HLA in healthy donors. Both 60 Vbeta primers and 13 Jbeta primers went into the PCR. Profiling relied on immunoSEQ multiplex PCR, and the TCRdb table lists in-frame clones only, not all of them. Counted here are about 83,000 clones, around 70% occurring once; the ten biggest clones make up 8% to 10%. Sequenced: PBMCs. The receptors come from a man aged 55-75 years in good health and CMV-seronegative.

J is TRBJ2-5 and V is TRBV6-6; D might be TRBD1 (5 bases). The CDR3 consists of 14 residues. Trimming took 2 bases from V and 1 from J, leaving 8 bases between them. CDR1 and CDR2 from the germline V gene are MNHNY and SVGAGI (reference sequence). The DNA of the CDR3 is TGTGCCAGCAGTTACGGGGCAGGCCAAGAGACCCAGTACTTC. The encoded protein is CASSYGAGQETQYF.

The V and J genes are TRBV5-6 and TRBJ2-3; tentative D call: TRBD1 (6 bases). The CDR3 contains 15 residues. V lost 3 bases and J lost 6, with 17 bases in between. From germline, CDR1 is SGHDT and CDR2 YYEEEE. In nucleotides, the CDR3 is TGTGCCAGCAGCTGGCGGGTGGGGGCAGGGGATACGCAGTATTTT. Translation gives CASSWRVGAGDTQYF. Using reference TRBV5-6 and TRBJ2-3 for the parts outside the CDR3, the full variable domain is DAGVTQSPTHLIKTRGQQVTLRCSPKSGHDTVSWYQQALGQGPQFIFQYYEEEERQRGNFPDRFSGHQFPNYSSELNVNALLLGDSALYLCASSWRVGAGDTQYFGPGTRLTVL.

The chain uses TRBV5-1 and TRBJ2-5; D may be TRBD1 (7 bases). There are 15 residues in the CDR3. V lost 4 bases and J lost 2, with 15 bases in between. Per the germline V gene, CDR1 is SGHRS and CDR2 is YFSETQ. The DNA for the CDR3 is TGCGCCAGCAGCCGCCCGGCGGGACAGCAAGAGACCCAGTACTTC. This translates into CASSRPAGQQETQYF.

The genes are TRBV29-1 and TRBJ2-7; 10 bases fit TRBD2. The ends lost 7 bases at V and 7 bases at J; junction bases unmatched: 10. Germline V gene lookup returns CDR1 SQVTM and CDR2 ANQGSEA. The CDR3 extends over 13 amino acids. CDR3 residues: CSARLAGGQEQYF. As DNA, the CDR3 is TGCAGCGCAAGACTAGCGGGTGGGCAGGAGCAGTACTTC.

This sequence joins TRBV6-1 and TRBJ2-7; TRBD2 aligns across 10 bases. The trim removed 4 bases at V and 3 bases at J, leaving 6 bases unmatched. CDR3 size: 15 residues. Germline lookup yields CDR1 MNHNS and CDR2 SASEGT. The CDR3 DNA reads TGTGCCAGCAGTGGGACCGGGACTAGCGTCTACGAGCAGTACTTC. This translates into CASSGTGTSVYEQYF.

The V call is TRBV19, the J call TRBJ1-1; the D is unclear. Trimming pared 1 base from V and 0 bases from J, leaving 12 bases between. Germline assignment: CDR1 LNHDA and CDR2 SQIVND (reference sequence). The CDR3 contains 16 residues. The chain's CDR3 is CASSIAPQVMNTEAFF. The CDR3 nucleotides read TGTGCCAGTAGTATAGCCCCCCAGGTCATGAACACTGAAGCTTTCTTT.

The V call is TRBV5-1, the J call TRBJ1-1; TRBD1 might be the D (5 bases). Germline V gene sequence: CDR1 SGHRS, CDR2 YFSETQ. There are 14 residues in the CDR3. The germline V and J ends were trimmed by 4 bases and 4 bases, with 14 bases remaining between them. CDR3 loop: CASSDSYPRTEAFF. CDR3 in DNA: TGCGCCAGCAGCGACAGCTATCCGCGCACTGAAGCTTTCTTT.

This chain uses TRBV7-9 with TRBJ1-4, with 10 bases that match TRBD1. Germline V gene sequence: CDR1 SEHNR, CDR2 FQNEAQ (reference sequence). The CDR3 is 17 residues long. J was trimmed by 8 bases and V by 5 bases; bases with no gene match: 14. The DNA of the CDR3 is TGTGCCAGCAGCCCGGGGGACAGGGGAGGGGGAAAGGAAAAACTGTTTTTT. The encoded protein is CASSPGDRGGGKEKLFF.

The rearrangement links TRBV5-1 to TRBJ1-2; 11 positions match TRBD1. The V and J ends lost 0 bases and 8 bases, in that order; junction bases with no gene match: 3. In germline, CDR1 is SGHRS, CDR2 YFSETQ. The CDR3 has 14 residues. DNA of the CDR3: TGCGCCAGCAGCTTGGAGGGACAGGGGGTAGGCTACACCTTC. Its translation: CASSLEGQGVGYTF.

The V call is TRBV2, the J call TRBJ2-2; TRBD2 is a possible D gene (5 bases). CDR1 and CDR2 from the germline V gene are SNHLY and FYNNEI. V lost 9 bases and J 8 bases, leaving 22 bases between the germline ends. CDR3 length: 15 amino acids. The CDR3 spells CASTKARAGGGELFF. DNA for the CDR3: TGTGCCAGTACCAAAGCGCGGGCCGGTGGTGGGGAGCTGTTTTTT.

The chain uses TRBV27 and TRBJ2-2; possible D gene TRBD1, 7 bases. Germline-derived CDR1 and CDR2 are MNHEY and SMNVEV (reference sequence). Trimming stripped 2 bases from V and 6 bases from J, with 10 bases between. The CDR3 extends over 14 amino acids. CDR3 region: CASSLTGEAGELFF. The CDR3 coding sequence is TGTGCCAGCAGTTTAACAGGGGAGGCCGGGGAGCTGTTTTTT.

Note on this clone: The sample carries other DNA sequences with the same CDR3. This rearrangement joins TRBV19 to TRBJ1-5, with D hard to call. The length of the CDR3 is 13 residues. V shed 6 bases and J shed 4 bases, with 10 bases lying between them. In germline, CDR1 is LNHDA, CDR2 SQIVND (reference sequence). The CDR3 region is CASSGSLNQPQHF. In nucleotides, the CDR3 is TGTGCCAGTAGCGGGTCGTTAAATCAGCCCCAGCATTTT.

The chain recombines TRBV30 with TRBJ1-2, with D hard to call. The length of the CDR3 is 12 residues. Germline V lookup: CDR1 GTSNPN, CDR2 SVGIG (reference sequence). The CDR3 DNA reads TGTCAAGGCGGGAAAGGGAACTATGGCTACACCTTC. Its translation: CQGGKGNYGYTF.

The chain combines TRBV5-1 with TRBJ2-5, with 7 bases fitting TRBD2. The CDR3 is 14 residues long. Losses at the gene ends were 4 bases for V and 5 bases for J; bases not matched to a gene: 8. From germline, CDR1 is SGHRS and CDR2 YFSETQ. This CDR3 reads CASSETSAVETQYF. In DNA form, the CDR3 reads TGCGCCAGCAGCGAAACTAGCGCAGTGGAGACCCAGTACTTC.

The J gene is TRBJ2-1, the V gene TRBV7-9, with no clear D. With 4 bases removed from V and 9 bases from J, the gap between germline ends came to 7 bases. This CDR3 comprises 11 residues. Germline V gene lookup returns CDR1 SEHNR and CDR2 FQNEAQ (reference sequence). CDR3 amino acids: CASSSFGEQFF. In DNA, the CDR3 is TGTGCCAGCAGCTCATTCGGTGAGCAGTTCTTC. The whole variable domain, filled in from reference TRBV7-9 and TRBJ2-1, reads DTGVSQNPRHKITKRGQNVTFRCDPISEHNRLYWYRQTLGQGPEFLTYFQNEAQLEKSRLLSDRFSAERPKGSFSTLEIQRTEQGDSAMYLCASSSFGEQFFGPGTRLTVL.

The chain employs TRBV7-2 and TRBJ1-3; 7 bases line up with TRBD1. Germline V lookup: CDR1 SGHTA, CDR2 FQGNSA. V dropped 5 bases and J dropped 0; count of bases not matched to a gene: 4. The CDR3 is 15 amino acids. CDR3 sequence reads: CASSPGQFSGNTIYF. The CDR3 DNA reads as TGTGCCAGCAGCCCGGGACAGTTCTCTGGAAACACCATATATTTT.

The chain is built from TRBV13 and TRBJ2-5; D might be TRBD2 (5 bases). V lost 7 bases, J lost 5 bases, and 17 bases lay in between. Germline-derived CDR1 and CDR2 are PRHDT and FYEKMQ (reference sequence). This CDR3 spans 14 amino acids. This CDR3 is CASTLAVAGETQYF. The CDR3 region has the DNA TGTGCCAGCACCCTAGCAGTCGCCGGGGAGACCCAGTACTTC.

V usage is TRBV5-4 and J usage is TRBJ2-1; 8 bases are a match to TRBD1. The CDR3 spans 15 residues. The J segment lost 9 bases and the V segment lost 3 bases, leaving 11 bases of the junction unmatched. Germline lookup yields CDR1 SGHNT and CDR2 YYREEE (reference sequence). The CDR3 DNA reads TGTGCCAGCAGCTCAACTCCGGACAGGGCCAGTGAGCAGTTCTTC. Its protein product is CASSSTPDRASEQFF. Full variable domain (missing parts from reference TRBV5-4 and TRBJ2-1): ETGVTQSPTHLIKTRGQQVTLRCSSQSGHNTVSWYQQALGQGPQFIFQYYREEENGRGNFPPRFSGLQFPNYSSELNVNALELDDSALYLCASSSTPDRASEQFFGPGTRLTVL.

This clone turned up a few times. The chain links TRBV11-3 to TRBJ2-2; TRBD2 is a possible D gene (5 bases). Trimming stripped 5 bases from V and 10 bases from J, with 14 bases between. Per the germline V gene, CDR1 is SGHNT and CDR2 is YENEEA. The CDR3 has 13 amino acids. CDR3 residues: CASSRRTPAELFF. DNA of the CDR3: TGTGCCAGCAGCCGCCGGACTCCGGCGGAGCTGTTTTTT.

The chain is built from TRBV9 and TRBJ2-7; 8 bases are a match to TRBD1. With 4 bases clipped from V and 6 bases from J, the junction kept 15 bases outside the gene matches. The CDR3 runs to 16 residues. The germline V gene encodes CDR1 SGDLS and CDR2 YYNGEE. CDR3 DNA sequence: TGTGCCAGCAGCCCCGTCGGGACAGGAACTCTCCGCGAGCAGTACTTC. Translated, it gives CASSPVGTGTLREQYF.

J is TRBJ1-3 and V is TRBV5-1; D not resolved. V was trimmed by 7 bases and J by 0 bases, leaving 8 bases between them. This CDR3 has 13 amino acids. Germline V gene sequence: CDR1 SGHRS, CDR2 YFSETQ. The CDR3 DNA reads as TGCGCCAGCCCCGGAGTCTCTGGAAACACCATATATTTT. Translation gives CASPGVSGNTIYF. Full variable domain (outside the CDR3, taken from reference TRBV5-1 and TRBJ1-3): KAGVTQTPRYLIKTRGQQVTLSCSPISGHRSVSWYQQTPGQGLQFLFEYFSETQRNKGNFPGRFSGRQFSNSRSEMNVSTLELGDSALYLCASPGVSGNTIYFGEGSWLTVV.

This clone was counted only a few times. The CDR3 bases are TGCAGCGTTGCCCTGGGACTAGTCGACGAGCAGTACTTC. Translated: CSVALGLVDEQYF. This chain uses TRBV29-1 with TRBJ2-7; 8 bases agree with TRBD2. Looked up from germline, CDR1 is SQVTM and CDR2 is ANQGSEA. This CDR3 region has 13 residues. The V and J ends lost 4 bases and 5 bases, in that order; junction bases with no gene match: 7.

As DNA, the CDR3 is TGCGCCAGCAGCCAAGAAAGGGACAGCCATTACAATGAGCAGTTCTTC. Encoded protein: CASSQERDSHYNEQFF. The rearrangement uses TRBV4-1 and TRBJ2-1; TRBD1 matches at 7 bases. Unmatched junction bases numbered 6, after V lost 0 bases and J lost 4 bases. Germline loops: CDR1 MGHRA, CDR2 YSYEKL. The CDR3 runs to 16 residues.

The J gene is TRBJ2-6, the V gene TRBV4-2; D is undetermined. Germline assignment: CDR1 LGHNA and CDR2 YNFKEQ. CDR3 length: 14 amino acids. Deletions cut 0 bases from V and 4 bases from J, with 4 bases between. The CDR3 DNA is TGTGCCAGCAGCCAAGATAAAGGGGCCAACGTCCTGACTTTC. It encodes CASSQDKGANVLTF.

This clone has a single count. The chain has TRBV6-1 and TRBJ1-1; no clear D gene. CDR3 length: 13 residues. From germline, CDR1 is MNHNS and CDR2 SASEGT. V was cut by 7 bases and J by 11 bases, with 20 bases left in between. The CDR3 loop reads CASNQSGIRGAFF. The CDR3 coding sequence is TGTGCCAGCAACCAAAGTGGGATCCGAGGGGCTTTCTTT.

The CDR3 loop reads CIGGLSDTQYF. The CDR3 DNA follows: TGCATCGGAGGGCTATCAGATACGCAGTATTTT. The rearrangement uses TRBV29-1 and TRBJ2-3, with D possibly being TRBD2 (6 bases). Germline CDR1 and CDR2: SQVTM and ANQGSEA. CDR3 length equals 11 residues.

This chain links TRBV6-1 with TRBJ1-4; D remains unclear. CDR3 length equals 16 residues. The germline CDR1 and CDR2 sequences are MNHNS and SASEGT. Trimming removed 3 bases from V and 10 bases from J, with 21 bases in between. CDR3 residues: CASSESAAEGRGKLFF. The CDR3 DNA reads as TGTGCCAGCAGTGAGTCCGCGGCGGAGGGTAGAGGAAAACTGTTTTTT.